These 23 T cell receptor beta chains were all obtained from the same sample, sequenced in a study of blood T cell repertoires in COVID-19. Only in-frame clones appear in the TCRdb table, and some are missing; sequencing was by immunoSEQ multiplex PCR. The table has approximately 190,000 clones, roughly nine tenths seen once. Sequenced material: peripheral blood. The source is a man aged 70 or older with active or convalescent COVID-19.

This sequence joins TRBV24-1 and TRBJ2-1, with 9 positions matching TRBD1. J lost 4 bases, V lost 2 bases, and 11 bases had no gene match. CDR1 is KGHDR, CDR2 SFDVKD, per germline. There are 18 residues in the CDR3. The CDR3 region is CATSDSPPGTGSYNEQFF. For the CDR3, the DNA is TGTGCCACCAGTGATTCACCACCCGGGACAGGGTCATACAATGAGCAGTTCTTC.

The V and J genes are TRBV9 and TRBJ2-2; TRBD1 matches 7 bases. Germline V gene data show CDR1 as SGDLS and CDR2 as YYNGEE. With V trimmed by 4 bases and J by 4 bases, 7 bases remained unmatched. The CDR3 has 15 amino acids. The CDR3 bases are TGTGCCAGCAGCTCCGGACAGGTCGCCACCGGGGAGCTGTTTTTT. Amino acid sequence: CASSSGQVATGELFF.

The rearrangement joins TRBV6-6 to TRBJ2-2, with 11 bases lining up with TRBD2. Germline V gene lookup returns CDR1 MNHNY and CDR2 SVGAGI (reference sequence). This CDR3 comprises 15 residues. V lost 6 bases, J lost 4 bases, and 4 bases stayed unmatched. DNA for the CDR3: TGTGCCAGCAGACCCGGGACTAGCGGCACCGGGGAGCTGTTTTTT. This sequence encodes CASRPGTSGTGELFF.

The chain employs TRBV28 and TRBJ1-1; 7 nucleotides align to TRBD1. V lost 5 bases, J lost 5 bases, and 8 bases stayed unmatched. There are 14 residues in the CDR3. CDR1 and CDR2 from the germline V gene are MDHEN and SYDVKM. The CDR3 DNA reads TGTGCCAGCAGTCTACAGGGGTATCGTACTGAAGCTTTCTTT. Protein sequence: CASSLQGYRTEAFF.

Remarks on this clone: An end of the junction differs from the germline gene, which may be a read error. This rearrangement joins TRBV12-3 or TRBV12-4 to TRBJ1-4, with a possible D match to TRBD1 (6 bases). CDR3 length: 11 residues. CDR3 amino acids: CASSTGTTLNF. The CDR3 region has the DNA TGTGCCAGCAGTACCGGGACAACCCTTAATTTT.

The CDR3 is CASSSRGRNQPQHF. The DNA of the CDR3 is TGTGCCAGCAGTTCTCGCGGGAGAAATCAGCCCCAGCATTTT. V usage is TRBV28 and J usage is TRBJ1-5; D is unresolved. CDR1 and CDR2 from the germline V gene are MDHEN and SYDVKM. V lost 4 bases to trimming and J lost 4 bases, with 11 bases between them. The length of the CDR3 is 14 residues.

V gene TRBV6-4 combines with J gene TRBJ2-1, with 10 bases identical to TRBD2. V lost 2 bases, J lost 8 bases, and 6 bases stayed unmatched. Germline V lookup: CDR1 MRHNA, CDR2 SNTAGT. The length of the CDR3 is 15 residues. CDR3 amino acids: CASSDASGSGDEQFF. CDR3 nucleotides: TGTGCCAGCAGTGACGCTAGCGGGAGTGGCGATGAGCAGTTCTTC.

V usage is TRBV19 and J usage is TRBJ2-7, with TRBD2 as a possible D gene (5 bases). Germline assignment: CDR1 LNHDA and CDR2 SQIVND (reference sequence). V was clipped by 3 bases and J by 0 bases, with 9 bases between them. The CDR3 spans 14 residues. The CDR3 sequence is CASSIDYRSYEQYF. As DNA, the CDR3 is TGTGCCAGTAGTATCGACTATCGCTCCTACGAGCAGTACTTC.

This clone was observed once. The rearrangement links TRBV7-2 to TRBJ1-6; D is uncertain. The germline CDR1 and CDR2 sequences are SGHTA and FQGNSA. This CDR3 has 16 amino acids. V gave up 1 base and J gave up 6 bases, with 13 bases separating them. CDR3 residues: CASSLVQSSGNSPLHF. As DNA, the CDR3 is TGTGCCAGCAGCTTAGTACAGTCAAGCGGTAATTCACCCCTCCACTTT.

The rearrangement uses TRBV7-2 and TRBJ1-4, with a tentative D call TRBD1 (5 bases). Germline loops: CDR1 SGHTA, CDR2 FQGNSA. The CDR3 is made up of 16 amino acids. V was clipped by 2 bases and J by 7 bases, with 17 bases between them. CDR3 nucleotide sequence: TGTGCCAGCAGCTTATTTTGGGGGGGGTCACGTGAAAAACTGTTTTTT. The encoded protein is CASSLFWGGSREKLFF.

In DNA form, the CDR3 reads TGTGCCAGCAGCCAACCGACAGGAAGACAAGAGACCCAGTACTTC. It translates to CASSQPTGRQETQYF. J is TRBJ2-5 and V is TRBV5-4, with D tentatively TRBD1 (6 bases). The CDR3 is 15 residues long. Trimming stripped 4 bases from V and 2 bases from J, with 15 bases between. CDR1 and CDR2 from the germline V gene are SGHNT and YYREEE (reference sequence).

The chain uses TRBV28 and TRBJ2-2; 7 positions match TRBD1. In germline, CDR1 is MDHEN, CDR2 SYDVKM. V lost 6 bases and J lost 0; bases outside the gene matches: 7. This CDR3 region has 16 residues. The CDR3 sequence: CASSPHQGANTGELFF. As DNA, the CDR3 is TGTGCCAGCAGCCCCCACCAGGGGGCGAACACCGGGGAGCTGTTTTTT.

The CDR3 sequence: CASSIGTASGNTIYF. DNA of the CDR3: TGTGCCAGCAGCATTGGGACAGCCTCTGGAAACACCATATATTTT. This chain uses TRBV7-6 with TRBJ1-3; 7 bases map to TRBD1. The junction had 4 bases not matched to a gene; V was cut back by 5 bases and J by 0 bases. In germline, CDR1 is SGHVS, CDR2 FNYEAQ. The CDR3 consists of 15 residues.

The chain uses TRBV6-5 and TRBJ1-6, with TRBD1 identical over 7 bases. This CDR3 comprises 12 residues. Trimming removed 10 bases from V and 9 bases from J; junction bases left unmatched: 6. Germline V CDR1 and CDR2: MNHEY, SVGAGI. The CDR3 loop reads CATRQGGSPLHF. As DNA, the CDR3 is TGTGCCACCCGACAGGGTGGTTCACCCCTCCACTTT.

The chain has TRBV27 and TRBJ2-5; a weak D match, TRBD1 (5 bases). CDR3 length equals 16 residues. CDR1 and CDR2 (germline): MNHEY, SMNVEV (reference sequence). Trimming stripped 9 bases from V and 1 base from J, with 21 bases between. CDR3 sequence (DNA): TGTGCCAGTCGGCACCTCAGGGCGTGGGGCCAAGAGACCCAGTACTTC. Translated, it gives CASRHLRAWGQETQYF.

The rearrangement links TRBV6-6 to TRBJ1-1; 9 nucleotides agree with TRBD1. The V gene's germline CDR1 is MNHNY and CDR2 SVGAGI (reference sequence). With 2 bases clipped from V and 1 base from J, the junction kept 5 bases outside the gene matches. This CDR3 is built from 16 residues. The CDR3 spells CASSYPTGQGNTEAFF. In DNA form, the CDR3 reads TGTGCCAGCAGTTACCCTACGGGACAGGGGAACACTGAAGCTTTCTTT.

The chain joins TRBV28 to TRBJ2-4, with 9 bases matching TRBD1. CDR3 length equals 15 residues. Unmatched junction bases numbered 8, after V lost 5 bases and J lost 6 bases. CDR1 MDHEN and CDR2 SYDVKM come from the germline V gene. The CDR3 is CASSLGQGGTNIQYF. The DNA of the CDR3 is TGTGCCAGCAGTCTGGGACAGGGAGGTACAAACATTCAGTACTTC. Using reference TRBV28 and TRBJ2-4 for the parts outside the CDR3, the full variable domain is DVKVTQSSRYLVKRTGEKVFLECVQDMDHENMFWYRQDPGLGLRLIYFSYDVKMKEKGDIPEGYSVSREKKERFSLILESASTNQTSMYLCASSLGQGGTNIQYFGAGTRLSVL.

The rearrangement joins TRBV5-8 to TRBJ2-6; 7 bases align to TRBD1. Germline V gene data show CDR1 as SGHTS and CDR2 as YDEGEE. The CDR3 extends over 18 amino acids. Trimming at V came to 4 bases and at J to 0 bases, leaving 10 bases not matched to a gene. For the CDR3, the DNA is TGTGCCAGCAGCCCCCCGGCACAGGGGACCTCTGGGGCCAACGTCCTGACTTTC. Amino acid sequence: CASSPPAQGTSGANVLTF.

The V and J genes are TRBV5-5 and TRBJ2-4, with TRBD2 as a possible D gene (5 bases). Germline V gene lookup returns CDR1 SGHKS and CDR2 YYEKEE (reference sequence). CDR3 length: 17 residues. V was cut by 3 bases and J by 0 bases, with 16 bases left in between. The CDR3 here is CASSSGNYALAKNIQYF. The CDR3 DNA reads TGTGCCAGCAGCTCCGGGAATTATGCTTTAGCCAAAAACATTCAGTACTTC.

CDR3 loop: CASSKGLANTDTQYF. The CDR3 DNA sequence: TGTGCCAGCAGCAAAGGACTAGCCAACACAGATACGCAGTATTTT. This chain uses TRBV28 with TRBJ2-3, with 8 nucleotides matching TRBD2. Germline loops: CDR1 MDHEN, CDR2 SYDVKM. V trimming: 6 bases; J trimming: 2 bases; junction bases outside the gene matches: 7. This CDR3 contains 15 residues.

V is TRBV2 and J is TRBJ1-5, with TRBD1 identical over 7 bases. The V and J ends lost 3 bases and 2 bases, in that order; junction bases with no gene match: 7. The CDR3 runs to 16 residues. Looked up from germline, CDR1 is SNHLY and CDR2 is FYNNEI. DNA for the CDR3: TGTGCCAGCAGTGACAGGGGGGCAGGGGGCAATCAGCCCCAGCATTTT. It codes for CASSDRGAGGNQPQHF.

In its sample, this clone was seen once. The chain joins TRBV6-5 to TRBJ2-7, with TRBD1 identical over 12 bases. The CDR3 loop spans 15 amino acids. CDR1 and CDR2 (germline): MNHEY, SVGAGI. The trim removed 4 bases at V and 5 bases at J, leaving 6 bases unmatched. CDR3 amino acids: CASSSRDRGRNEQYF. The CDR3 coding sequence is TGTGCCAGCAGTTCCCGGGACAGGGGGCGGAACGAGCAGTACTTC.

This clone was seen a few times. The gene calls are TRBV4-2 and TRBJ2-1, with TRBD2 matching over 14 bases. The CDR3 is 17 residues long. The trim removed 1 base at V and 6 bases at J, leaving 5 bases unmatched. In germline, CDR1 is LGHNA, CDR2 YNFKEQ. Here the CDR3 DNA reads TGTGCCAGCAGCCAAGTCGGAGGACTAGCGGGAGGCAATGAGCAGTTCTTC. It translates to CASSQVGGLAGGNEQFF.